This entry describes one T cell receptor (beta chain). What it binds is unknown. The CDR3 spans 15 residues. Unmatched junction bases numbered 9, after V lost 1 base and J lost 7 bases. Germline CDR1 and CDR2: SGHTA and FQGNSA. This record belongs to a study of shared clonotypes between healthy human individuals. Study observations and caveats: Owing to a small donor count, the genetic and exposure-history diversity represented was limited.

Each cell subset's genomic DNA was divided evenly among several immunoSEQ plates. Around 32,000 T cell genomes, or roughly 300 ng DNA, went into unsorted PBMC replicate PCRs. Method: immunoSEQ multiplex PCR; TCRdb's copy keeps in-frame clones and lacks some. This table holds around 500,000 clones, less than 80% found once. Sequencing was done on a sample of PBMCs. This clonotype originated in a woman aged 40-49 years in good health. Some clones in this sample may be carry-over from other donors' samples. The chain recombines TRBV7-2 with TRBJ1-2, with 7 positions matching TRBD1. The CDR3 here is CASSLEEGAWVGYTF. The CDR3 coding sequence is TGTGCCAGCAGCTTAGAAGAGGGGGCTTGGGTTGGCTACACCTTC.